These T cell receptor beta chains were read from a single sample in a study of blood T cells in healthy people across ages. Each CDR3 protein gets one entry after TCRdb re-called the 5' RACE reads with MiXCR. Among around 800,000 distinct CDR3 sequences listed, approximately 24% were seen once. In addition, the sample was reused for a study of T cells of mothers and their children.

Sample: blood. The receptor set was obtained from a boy between 10 and 17 years old in good health. CDR3s include the opening cysteine and the closing phenylalanine or tryptophan. D genes are given only for firm matches. Only part of the rows carry a size: once, few, many, or a class if the clone is expanded.

>TRBJ2-7|TRBV5-1|14|.|TRBD1
CASSFGQEWYEQYF
TGCGCCAGCAGCTTCGGACAGGAATGGTACGAGCAGTACTTC
>TRBJ1-1|TRBV5-5|16|.|.
CASSPRTTSTNTEAFF
TGTGCCAGCAGCCCCAGGACAACCTCCACCAACACTGAAGCTTTCTTT
>TRBJ2-7|TRBV5-1|13|few|TRBD1
CASSGTGAYEQYF
TGCGCCAGCAGCGGGACAGGAGCCTACGAGCAGTACTTC
>TRBJ2-7|TRBV5-1|15|.|TRBD1
CASSLKQGVPYEQYF
TGCGCCAGCAGCTTGAAGCAGGGGGTGCCCTACGAGCAGTACTTC
>TRBJ1-5|TRBV11-2|12|few|.
CASSLMGGPQHF
TGTGCCAGCAGCTTAATGGGGGGGCCCCAGCATTTT
>TRBJ2-3|TRBV20-1|16|.|.
CSAGTGTAFSTDTQYF
TGCAGTGCTGGGACCGGGACTGCGTTCAGTACAGATACGCAGTATTTT
>TRBJ1-1|TRBV4-1|18|few|.
CASSQELYRTAMNTVAFF
TGCGCCAGCAGCCAAGAACTTTACCGGACCGCGATGAACACTGTAGCTTTCTTT
>TRBJ2-7|TRBV6-5|15|.|TRBD2
CASSRLAGKSYEQYF
TGTGCCAGCAGTCGTCTAGCGGGGAAATCCTACGAGCAGTACTTC
>TRBJ2-1|TRBV12-3/TRBV12-4|15|.|.
CASVRVALLSNEQFF
TGTGCCAGCGTTAGGGTGGCTCTACTCAGCAATGAGCAGTTCTTC
>TRBJ2-4|TRBV7-2|13|few|.
CASSPEDGNIQYF
TGTGCCAGCAGTCCTGAGGACGGGAACATTCAGTACTTC
>TRBJ1-2|TRBV7-2|14|once|TRBD1
CASSLKRDSYGYTF
TGTGCCAGCAGCTTAAAGCGGGACAGCTATGGCTACACCTTC
>TRBJ2-3|TRBV20-1|13|.|.
CSVPGRGLGAQYF
TGCAGTGTCCCTGGGCGGGGGCTTGGTGCGCAGTATTTT
>TRBJ2-1|TRBV7-9|15|few|.
CASSSSGASSIGQFF
TGTGCCAGCAGCTCCTCAGGGGCTTCCTCGATCGGGCAGTTCTTC
>TRBJ2-3|TRBV2|11|few|.
CASGATDTQYF
TGTGCCAGCGGGGCCACAGATACGCAGTATTTT
>TRBJ2-3|TRBV7-3|14|few|TRBD1
CASSSGTAADTQYF
TGTGCCAGCAGCTCGGGGACAGCAGCAGATACGCAGTATTTT
>TRBJ1-2|TRBV29-1|15|.|.
CSVEGRGYSNCGYTF
TGCAGCGTGGAGGGGAGGGGGTATTCTAACTGTGGCTACACCTTC
>TRBJ2-1|TRBV20-1|17|.|.
CSALPLRGRSSYNEQFF
TGCAGTGCTTTGCCTTTGCGGGGGCGGAGCTCCTACAATGAGCAGTTCTTC
>TRBJ2-5|TRBV29-1|14|.|TRBD2
CSVPRELAAETQYF
TGCAGCGTCCCCCGGGAACTAGCGGCAGAGACCCAGTACTTC
>TRBJ1-4|TRBV6-6|15|.|.
CASSYPGGAGVKLFF
TGTGCCAGCAGTTACCCCGGGGGCGCGGGCGTAAAACTGTTTTTT
>TRBJ1-1|TRBV14|15|.|.
CASSQDVGRNTEAFF
TGTGCCAGCAGCCAAGATGTTGGGAGGAACACTGAAGCTTTCTTT
>TRBJ1-4|TRBV5-1|13|.|.
CASSVTPGEKLFF
TGCGCCAGCAGCGTGACACCAGGGGAAAAACTGTTTTTT
>TRBJ1-2|TRBV6-2/TRBV6-3|14|.|TRBD1
CASSSDRANYGYTF
TGTGCCAGCAGTTCCGACAGGGCTAACTATGGCTACACCTTC
>TRBJ2-1|TRBV29-1|14|.|TRBD2
CSVVSSGVYDEQFF
TGCAGCGTTGTTTCTAGCGGGGTTTACGATGAGCAGTTCTTC
>TRBJ2-5|TRBV6-5|14|few|.
CASSPRHIQETQYF
TGTGCCAGCAGCCCCCGACACATCCAAGAGACCCAGTACTTC
>TRBJ2-7|TRBV5-6|13|.|.
CASSPGFMREQYF
TGTGCCAGCAGCCCGGGGTTTATGCGCGAGCAGTACTTC
>TRBJ2-7|TRBV4-2|15|.|TRBD1
CASSQGGQGFYEQYF
TGTGCCAGCAGCCAAGGGGGACAGGGTTTTTACGAGCAGTACTTC
>TRBJ2-1|TRBV6-5|15|.|TRBD1
CASSSDRGVYNEQFF
TGTGCCAGCAGCTCGGACAGGGGGGTCTACAATGAGCAGTTCTTC
>TRBJ1-4|TRBV20-1|13|few|.
CSATLGGVEKLFF
TGCAGTGCTACTCTCGGGGGTGTTGAAAAACTGTTTTTT
>TRBJ2-1|TRBV19|15|few|TRBD2
CASSIGASGGNEQFF
TGTGCCAGTAGTATCGGGGCTAGCGGGGGTAATGAGCAGTTCTTC
>TRBJ2-3|TRBV12-3/TRBV12-4|17|.|.
CASSVQPGEPFTDTQYF
TGTGCCAGCAGTGTCCAACCAGGGGAACCATTCACAGATACGCAGTATTTT
>TRBJ2-1|TRBV24-1|17|.|TRBD1
CATSDLGTGGKYNEQFF
TGTGCCACCAGTGATTTAGGGACAGGTGGGAAATACAATGAGCAGTTCTTC
>TRBJ2-7|TRBV21-1|15|few|.
CASSKPDRGLYEQYF
TGTGCCAGCAGCAAACCAGACAGGGGGTTGTACGAGCAGTACTTC
>TRBJ2-5|TRBV15|21|few|TRBD1
CATSLGQTFFNRDRGQETQYF
TGTGCCACCAGCCTGGGCCAGACGTTTTTTAACCGGGACAGGGGCCAAGAGACCCAGTACTTC
>TRBJ2-6|TRBV9|16|few|.
CASSAGITRGANVLTF
TGTGCCAGCAGCGCGGGGATTACGAGGGGGGCCAACGTCCTGACTTTC
>TRBJ1-6|TRBV6-6|14|.|.
CASSYSTGRSPLHF
TGTGCCAGCAGTTACTCTACAGGCCGTTCACCCCTCCACTTT
>TRBJ2-7|TRBV6-5|15|.|.
CASSYEAGRNYEQYF
TGTGCCAGCAGTTACGAGGCCGGCAGAAACTACGAGCAGTACTTC
>TRBJ2-4|TRBV6-5|18|.|.
CASSYRVAVALAKNIQYF
TGTGCCAGCAGTTACCGGGTAGCGGTAGCCCTAGCCAAAAACATTCAGTACTTC
>TRBJ2-3|TRBV5-5|13|.|.
CASSGGAIDTQYF
TGTGCCAGCAGCGGAGGAGCGATAGATACGCAGTATTTT
>TRBJ2-5|TRBV9|19|many|TRBD2
CASSAGTSGLYLVQETQYF
TGTGCCAGCAGCGCCGGGACTAGCGGGCTTTACCTCGTCCAAGAGACCCAGTACTTC
>TRBJ2-3|TRBV20-1|17|few|.
CSARAGPRQSSTDTQYF
TGCAGTGCTAGAGCGGGCCCCAGACAGTCAAGCACAGATACGCAGTATTTT
>TRBJ2-7|TRBV7-9|15|.|.
CASSLGGPVSYEQYF
TGTGCCAGCAGCTTAGGCGGACCCGTCTCCTACGAGCAGTACTTC
>TRBJ2-5|TRBV3-1|15|.|.
CASSQDLGPPETQYF
TGTGCCAGCAGCCAAGATTTAGGACCTCCGGAGACCCAGTACTTC
>TRBJ1-2|TRBV2|14|.|TRBD1
CASSDAGGNYGYTF
TGTGCCAGCAGTGACGCAGGGGGTAACTATGGCTACACCTTC
>TRBJ2-7|TRBV28|15|.|.
CASNSPGAGTYEQYF
TGTGCCAGCAATTCCCCTGGGGCGGGTACCTACGAGCAGTACTTC
>TRBJ1-2|TRBV6-5|16|.|.
CASSSRRTRTNYGYTF
TGTGCCAGCAGCTCAAGAAGGACCCGTACTAACTATGGCTACACCTTC
>TRBJ2-6|TRBV12-3/TRBV12-4|17|few|.
CASSSGQGGSGANVLTF
TGTGCCAGCAGCTCGGGGCAGGGGGGCTCTGGGGCCAACGTCCTGACTTTC
>TRBJ2-7|TRBV7-2|15|few|.
CASSPRGSGLHEQYF
TGTGCCAGCAGCCCCCGGGGGTCGGGTTTGCACGAGCAGTACTTC
>TRBJ2-3|TRBV12-3/TRBV12-4|17|once|TRBD1
CASSLRTGRDGTDTQYF
TGTGCCAGCAGTTTACGGACAGGGCGGGATGGCACAGATACGCAGTATTTT
>TRBJ1-5|TRBV3-1|16|.|.
CASSPSDSFGAQPQHF
TGTGCCAGCAGCCCCTCCGACAGCTTTGGGGCACAGCCCCAGCATTTT
>TRBJ1-1|TRBV7-6|14|many|.
CASSFGRTATEAFF
TGTGCCAGCAGCTTTGGACGAACGGCCACTGAAGCTTTCTTT
>TRBJ2-1|TRBV6-2/TRBV6-3|11|few|.
CASSRGAPQFF
TGTGCCAGCAGTAGGGGGGCGCCGCAGTTCTTC
>TRBJ2-7|TRBV28|12|few|TRBD1
CASRGQGYEQYF
TGTGCCAGCAGAGGACAGGGCTACGAGCAGTACTTC
>TRBJ2-1|TRBV20-1|13|.|TRBD2
CSALPSGADEQFF
TGCAGTGCTCTCCCTAGCGGGGCGGATGAGCAGTTCTTC
>TRBJ1-6|TRBV15|13|.|.
CATSREDGSPLHF
TGTGCCACCAGCAGAGAGGACGGTTCGCCCCTCCACTTT